The 12 T cell receptor beta chains presented below share a single source sample, sequenced in a study of PD-L1 blockade in urothelial cancer. Sequencing used immunoSEQ multiplex PCR; TCRdb keeps in-frame clones, though not all of them. The data show approximately 90,000 clones, 90% seen once. The time point is: pretreatment peripheral blood. This specimen consisted of PBMCs, obtained around atezolizumab (anti-PD-L1) treatment. The receptor set was obtained from a man between 60 and 75 years old with urothelial cancer.

The chain combines TRBV30 with TRBJ1-1; D unclear. CDR1 is GTSNPN and CDR2 is SVGIG in the germline V gene (reference sequence). The CDR3 extends over 13 amino acids. V was shortened by 4 bases and J by 0 bases, with 9 bases between the two germline ends. CDR3 coding DNA: TGTGCCTGGAAAACTAGGATGAACACTGAAGCTTTCTTT. It codes for CAWKTRMNTEAFF.

The chain has TRBV7-2 and TRBJ1-2; a possible D gene is TRBD1 (6 bases). The V end lost 5 bases, the J end lost 1 base, and 14 bases lay between the germline ends. There are 15 residues in the CDR3. Germline V gene lookup returns CDR1 SGHTA and CDR2 FQGNSA. DNA for the CDR3: TGTGCCAGCAGCCTTCAGGGGACATATAACTATGGCTACACCTTC. Translation: CASSLQGTYNYGYTF.

The chain's CDR3 is CASSSGGSGDTQYF. CDR3 nucleotide sequence: TGTGCCAGCAGCTCAGGGGGTTCAGGAGATACGCAGTATTTT. The chain couples TRBV7-3 to TRBJ2-3, with 7 bases lining up with TRBD1. The length of the CDR3 is 14 residues. With 4 bases clipped from V and 5 bases from J, the junction kept 6 bases outside the gene matches. CDR1 is SGHTA, CDR2 FQGTGA, per germline.

The chain carries TRBV15 and TRBJ2-6; D perhaps matches TRBD1 (6 bases). The germline V gene encodes CDR1 LNHNV and CDR2 YYDKDF (reference sequence). The CDR3 is 18 residues long. Trimming removed 0 bases from V and 5 bases from J, with 17 bases in between. CDR3 in amino acids: CATSRDPPRQARANVLTF. DNA for the CDR3: TGTGCCACCAGCAGAGACCCCCCCCGACAGGCCAGGGCCAACGTCCTGACTTTC.

The chain carries TRBV7-2 and TRBJ2-5; 8 bases agree with TRBD1. The CDR3 totals 16 residues. CDR1 is SGHTA and CDR2 is FQGNSA in the germline V gene. Trimming removed 1 base from V and 1 base from J; junction bases left unmatched: 5. CDR3: CASSLVITGGQETQYF. CDR3 nucleotides: TGTGCCAGCAGCTTAGTGATAACAGGGGGCCAAGAGACCCAGTACTTC.

The chain uses TRBV7-2 and TRBJ2-7, with 9 bases identical to TRBD1. V shed 5 bases and J 4 bases; nucleotides not matched to a gene: 6. From germline, CDR1 is SGHTA and CDR2 FQGNSA. This CDR3 comprises 14 residues. The CDR3 spells CASSETGGDYEQYF. The DNA for the CDR3 is TGTGCCAGCAGCGAGACAGGGGGAGATTACGAGCAGTACTTC.

The V and J genes are TRBV5-1 and TRBJ2-2; 7 bases line up with TRBD2. This CDR3 is 14 amino acids long. Trimming cost V 3 bases and J 6 bases; bases outside gene matches: 5. Germline V gives CDR1 SGHRS, CDR2 YFSETQ. The CDR3 region is CASSSGGSSGELFF. CDR3 nucleotides: TGCGCCAGCAGCTCGGGCGGGAGCTCCGGGGAGCTGTTTTTT.

This chain links TRBV18 with TRBJ2-7; D possibly corresponds to TRBD1 (6 bases). This CDR3 comprises 15 residues. Per the germline V gene, CDR1 is KGHSH and CDR2 is LQKENI. The ends were cut back, 0 bases at V and 3 bases at J, with 12 bases in the middle. DNA for the CDR3: TGTGCCAGCTCACCACCTGCGAGCAGGGGCTACGAGCAGTACTTC. This codes for CASSPPASRGYEQYF. Full variable domain (rest looked up from reference TRBV18 and TRBJ2-7): NAGVMQNPRHLVRRRGQEARLRCSPMKGHSHVYWYRQLPEEGLKFMVYLQKENIIDESGMPKERFSAEFPKEGPSILRIQQVVRGDSAAYFCASSPPASRGYEQYFGPGTRLTVT.

This clone was recorded only once. The chain employs TRBV29-1 and TRBJ1-4; the D gene is possibly TRBD1 (5 bases). From germline, CDR1 is SQVTM and CDR2 ANQGSEA. V lost 5 bases, J lost 3 bases, and 10 bases lay in between. CDR3 length: 13 amino acids. CDR3 DNA sequence: TGCAGCGTTCTTCAACAGGCTAATGAAAAACTGTTTTTT. Its translation: CSVLQQANEKLFF.

This clone was picked up one time. The chain has TRBV7-2 and TRBJ2-7, with 8 bases lining up with TRBD1. The CDR3 is 15 residues long. The germline V gene encodes CDR1 SGHTA and CDR2 FQGNSA. The V gene end was trimmed by 6 bases and the J gene end by 0 bases; junction bases not matched to a gene: 7. The CDR3 reads CASRYRDRSSYEQYF. The DNA of the CDR3 is TGTGCCAGCAGGTACCGGGACAGGAGCTCCTACGAGCAGTACTTC.

DNA for the CDR3: TGTGCCAGCAGCTTAGATACAGGAGGGGCTTTCTTT. It codes for CASSLDTGGAFF. V and J are TRBV7-9 and TRBJ1-1; TRBD1 might be the D (5 bases). The CDR3 totals 12 residues. The V end lost 1 base, the J end lost 11 bases, and 11 bases lay between the germline ends. In germline, CDR1 is SEHNR, CDR2 FQNEAQ (reference sequence).

The genes are TRBV5-4 and TRBJ1-2; tentatively, D is TRBD1 (6 bases). CDR1 and CDR2 from the germline V gene are SGHNT and YYREEE (reference sequence). V lost 4 bases and J 4 bases, leaving 23 bases between the germline ends. CDR3 size: 17 residues. This chain's CDR3 is CASSPSHKETGVYGYTF. In DNA, the CDR3 is TGTGCCAGCAGCCCGAGCCATAAGGAGACAGGAGTCTATGGCTACACCTTC.